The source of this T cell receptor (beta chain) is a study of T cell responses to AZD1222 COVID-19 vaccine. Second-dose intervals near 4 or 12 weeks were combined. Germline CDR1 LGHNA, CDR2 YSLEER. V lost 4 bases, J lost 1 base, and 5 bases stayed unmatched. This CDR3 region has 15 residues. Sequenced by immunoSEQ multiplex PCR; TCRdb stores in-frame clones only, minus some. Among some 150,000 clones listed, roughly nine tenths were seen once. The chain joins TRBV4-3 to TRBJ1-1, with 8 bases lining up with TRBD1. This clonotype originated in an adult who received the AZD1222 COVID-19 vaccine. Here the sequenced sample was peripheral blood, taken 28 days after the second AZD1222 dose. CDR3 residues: CASSRMGQANTEAFF. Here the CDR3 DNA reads TGCGCCAGCAGCCGAATGGGACAGGCGAACACTGAAGCTTTCTTT.